This T cell receptor beta chain was sequenced for a study of shared clonotypes between healthy human individuals. Study-wide findings and caveats: Among four donors, roughly 5.5% of naive CD4 clonotypes were found in common.

Sequencing used immunoSEQ multiplex PCR; TCRdb keeps in-frame clones, though not all of them. The sample lists over a million clones, approximately 96% seen once, with over 1% in the top ten. Notes on this clone: The antigen is undetermined.

V gave up 7 bases and J gave up 1 base, with 11 bases separating them. The length of the CDR3 is 14 residues. Germline V gene sequence: CDR1 MNHEY, CDR2 SVGAGI. A split of CD4+ cells into CD45RA+ naive and CD45RA-negative memory subsets was performed. This sequence joins TRBV6-5 and TRBJ2-1; a possible D gene is TRBD2 (6 bases). This TCR was recovered from a man aged 25 to 40 in good health. Source material: naive CD4+ T cells sorted from blood. Subset noted: CD45RA+ positively selected. In DNA form, the CDR3 reads TGTGCCAGCACCTGGAGGGGTTCCTACAATGAGCAGTTCTTC. It translates to CASTWRGSYNEQFF.